This TCR beta chain emerged from a study of cytomegalovirus exposure and HLA in healthy donors (dated by TCRdb to the late 2010s). In the study overall: An earlier analysis of approximately 640 of the donors reported 250 to 300 Gb of sequence data and approximately 110 million unique TCR beta sequences from about 200 million T cells. An early release covering 500 to 750 HLA-typed donors comprised approximately 290 gigabases of sequencing data and some 79 million unique TCR sequences. Of the approximately 400 genotyped donors, 81% fell in the genetic ancestry cluster associated with self-reported Caucasian donors. The study was designed to test whether signatures of past pathogen exposure could be identified by cataloging public T cell receptors. Using immunosequencing, the study profiled T cell repertoires from roughly 650 subjects and related those repertoires to cytomegalovirus serostatus. A separate validation cohort of 100 to 150 different subjects was used in addition to the roughly 670-subject first cohort. High-throughput TCR immunosequencing, statistical association of individual TCRs with disease status, and machine learning were combined to predict cytomegalovirus infection status. To study patterns of TCR occurrence, a later analysis re-analyzed previously published TCR beta repertoires from around 700 donors and added high-resolution HLA genotyping. In the later analysis, no new phenotypic data were used to find candidate immune exposures; instead, reliance was placed on TCR beta sequences and their occurrence across donors. To decide whether each TCR beta V gene segment behaved as functional or pseudogenic, an earlier analysis of approximately 590 of the donors relied on high-throughput TCR beta sequencing. Donor age, sex, ethnicity and CMV serostatus were compiled alongside the repertoire data. A later genetic analysis used genome-wide SNP genotypes for 398 of the 666 donors, treating that subset as a discovery cohort. All discovery cohort repertoires had been generated on a single sequencing platform. HLA typing covered class I and class II loci at four-digit resolution. Typing coverage differed by locus: A, B, C, DRB1 and DQB1 were typed in roughly 620-630 donors, DQA1 in about 500, DPA1 in roughly 590, and DPB1 in around 490. Because of strong linkage in the cohort, four to six DR-DQ haplotypes were treated as single units for association and clustering. Across some 400 genotyped donors of the cohort, an average of roughly 250,000 unique TCR beta nucleotide sequences per donor were sequenced, and roughly 20% of those sequences were non-productive. General findings and caveats noted by the study authors: Broadly in line with IMGT annotations, most TCR beta V segments showed up in productive rearrangements about 87% or about 30% of the time in an earlier analysis of under 700 of the donors. According to a later analysis, TCR association rates differed among HLA loci, with DRB1 alleles showing the most associated TCRs and HLA-C alleles showing the fewest. Some IMGT-functional V segments, including TRBV6-2 and TRBV6-3, could not be told apart with the 87-base-pair reads, so those segments were excluded. Compared with the roughly 720-donor mean, donors in an Asian-associated ancestry cluster had fewer N-insertions in productive TCRs, according to a later genetic analysis. According to a later analysis, most CMV-associated TCR beta chains appeared to be HLA-restricted, and the HLA associations seemed to be driven largely by CMV exposure. An association between a missense DCLRE1C variant and V-gene and J-gene trimming of TCR beta chains was found in a later genetic analysis and replicated in an independent cohort. A group of highly shared sequence variants was considered likely to be a technical artifact of the sequencing pipeline. A few of the identified cytomegalovirus-associated TCR beta chains were confirmed in vitro to be specific for cytomegalovirus antigens. CMV serostatus was the only immune exposure information available for the cohort. A later analysis associated about 16,000 TCR beta sequences with specific HLA alleles at a false discovery rate of 0.05. The authors suggested that the approach could potentially be generalized to other disease states and immunological phenotypes. HLA typing was unavailable for some donors at each locus, so association tests used only the typed subset. In both the original and validation cohorts, the classifier was reported to diagnose cytomegalovirus status with high specificity and sensitivity. The cohort was sequenced for TCR beta chains only, and without alpha or paired-chain data the features that could be detected were limited. Correlated functional status among segregating V segments might reflect linkage disequilibrium, but an unknown experimental factor could not be ruled out. The study listed 150 to 200 TCR beta chains as associated with cytomegalovirus. Assigning TCR associations to individual alleles was difficult when HLA alleles, especially DR and DQ, strongly co-occurred. Several of the top co-occurrence clusters appeared to be linked to parvovirus B19, influenza, CMV and Epstein-Barr virus, according to a later analysis. The presence/absence analyses assumed that sequencing depth was roughly uniform across donors, and that assumption may not be true. In a later analysis, HLA-associated TCR beta chains showed more clonal expansion and lower generation probabilities than non-associated chains that were equally common. While some public TCRs were present in many individuals, most TCR sequences turned up only very rarely across donors. Over 15 rarely observed V segments, including chromosome 9 orphons, were excluded from the earlier analysis of approximately 500 of the donors because counts were too low. A further reported finding was that TCR beta sequences accurately predicted the HLA-A and HLA-B alleles for most subjects in the first cohort.

The V end gives up 1 base and the J end 4 bases, leaving 12 bases in the junction not matched to a gene. The CDR3 has 18 amino acids, counting the end cysteine and phenylalanine. The DNA shown is the 54-base CDR3, in frame from base 1. According to the germline V gene, CDR1 reads LGHNA and CDR2 reads YNFKEQ. Notes on this clone: The target of this receptor is not known. The record has no base qualities; no much larger clone is one base away.

The library came from the immunoSEQ multiplex PCR assay. For the multiplex PCR, a mixture combining 60 forward primers for TCR Vbeta segments and 13 reverse primers for TCR Jbeta segments was used. Amplification of the CDR3 region of rearranged TCR beta genes was performed with a multiplex PCR assay on genomic DNA. On the Illumina HiSeq System, the amplified TCR beta libraries were sequenced as 87-base-pair reads. Under the source paper's analysis protocol: In a later analysis, about 80 million unique TCR beta chains were counted across the 500 to 700 repertoires, and approximately 11 million of these chains were shared by at least two donors. Raw reads were error-corrected and collapsed into unique sequences with a nearest-neighbor algorithm that merged closely related sequences to remove PCR and sequencing errors. Alignment of CDR3 sequences to IMGT reference sequences was used to assign V, D and J gene segments. Each retained sequence needed at least a six-nucleotide match to both a V gene segment and a J gene segment. A rearrangement counted as productive if the CDR3 had no stop codons and remained in frame with V and J, and every other rearrangement counted as non-productive. Following IMGT convention, CDR3 was defined as the stretch from the second conserved V-encoded cysteine up to the conserved J-encoded phenylalanine. The earlier analysis of 500 to 650 of the donors excluded any sequence lacking an unambiguous match to a single V gene segment. In an earlier analysis of 450 to 750 of the donors, a V segment was called functional when productive rearrangements were above 56.7%, and segregating when the standard deviation between donors exceeded 5%. A statistical classification framework was built to diagnose cytomegalovirus status from the catalog of TCR beta chain sequences. A later analysis assigned V and J genes by comparing TCR nucleotide sequences with IMGT/GENE-DB human TR gene sequences. The TCRdist pipeline was used in a later analysis to assign CDR3 sequences and most-parsimonious VDJ recombination scenarios. In a later analysis, each TCR beta chain was defined by its CDR3 amino acid sequence together with its V-gene family, and reads without a unique V-gene family were excluded. In a later analysis, a few hundred highly shared, low-generation-probability nucleotide sequences were removed to address suspected cross-contamination and a sequencing artifact. For each public chain, a later analysis derived a clonal expansion index from normalized ranks of inferred template counts within each repertoire. Generation probabilities in a later analysis came from a VDJ recombination model fitted to out-of-frame rearrangements, and those results were checked against IGoR. In a later analysis, hypergeometric tests were used to score TCR-TCR, TCR-HLA and TCR-CMV co-occurrence, with a repertoire-size bias correction applied to TCR pairs. A later analysis estimated false discovery rates by permuting HLA or CMV assignments 20 times. In a later analysis, co-occurring TCRs were grouped with DBSCAN, and TCRdist sequence similarity was added when clustering was performed within HLA-allele-positive subsets. Co-occurrence clustering excluded repertoires with fewer than 30,000 or more than 120,000 public chains, plus five with anomalous nucleotide sharing. This immuneACCESS table, as held by TCRdb, lists in-frame sequences with V and J called but not all clones. Of the missing ones, under half trace to an unresolved V gene in checked studies; the others have no known cause. V and J calls and clone size are those listed in that table; D and trimming were worked out from the DNA. Present in this sample are 100,000 to 150,000 clones, over 65% of which were seen just once. The ten largest clones add up to about 1.7% of the sample.

The cohort was made up of about 610 healthy bone marrow donors. At the time of sampling, every cohort member was nominally healthy, though immune exposures that went unrecorded were likely present. The donor was CMV seronegative and belonged to the group of approximately 320 seronegative cohort members. A peripheral blood sample was collected from each donor, and TCR beta sequencing was performed on peripheral blood mononuclear cells. Genomic DNA was extracted from the blood cell samples with the Qiagen DNeasy Blood Extraction Kit. The chain is encoded by TRBV4-2 joined to TRBJ2-5; TRBD2 lines up with 10 middle nucleotides. This TCR was recovered from a man between 18 and 35 years old in good health and CMV-seronegative. Sequencing used PBMCs. The CDR3 here reads CASSQGNGLTSGVETQYF. Read as DNA, the sequence is TGTGCCAGCAGCCAAGGGAATGGCCTAACTAGCGGGGTAGAGACCCAGTACTTC.